Below, 20 T cell receptor beta chains from the same sample are listed, as sequenced in a study of OX40 agonist ivuxolimab in advanced cancers. Method: immunoSEQ multiplex PCR; TCRdb's copy keeps in-frame clones and lacks some. Of 9,000 to 10,000 clones listed, 80% to 90% are singletons. The sample here was CD4+ or CD8+ T cells sorted from blood, taken in a trial of the OX40 agonist ivuxolimab. These receptors came from an adult with an advanced solid tumor such as melanoma, head and neck, liver or kidney cancer.

The CDR3 reads CASSPGRGETQYF. CDR3 nucleotides: TGTGCCAGCAGTCCTGGGAGGGGGGAGACCCAGTACTTC. This rearrangement joins TRBV6-1 to TRBJ2-5, with D possibly matching TRBD2 (7 bases). Germline CDR1 MNHNS, CDR2 SASEGT. The CDR3 length is 13 residues. Deletions cut 5 bases from V and 5 bases from J, with 12 bases between.

The chain combines TRBV29-1 with TRBJ1-4; 8 bases are shared with TRBD1. V lost 5 bases to trimming and J lost 0 bases; unmatched junction nucleotides: 8. CDR1 and CDR2 from the germline V gene are SQVTM and ANQGSEA. The CDR3 covers 16 residues. CDR3 residues: CSVSGTGSTTNEKLFF. The CDR3 nucleotides read TGCAGCGTTTCCGGGACAGGATCGACAACTAATGAAAAACTGTTTTTT.

The chain links TRBV11-2 to TRBJ2-3; the D is unclear. Germline V gene sequence: CDR1 SGHAT, CDR2 FQNNGV. V was cut by 5 bases and J by 3 bases, with 12 bases left in between. The CDR3 has 14 residues. The CDR3 is CASSPGLATDTQYF. In nucleotides, the CDR3 is TGTGCCAGCAGCCCTGGTTTGGCGACAGATACGCAGTATTTT.

The chain has TRBV18 and TRBJ1-1, with unresolved D. Germline V gene data show CDR1 as KGHSH and CDR2 as LQKENI. With 0 bases removed from V and 1 base from J, the gap between germline ends came to 6 bases. The CDR3 is made up of 14 amino acids. CDR3 coding DNA: TGTGCCAGCTCACCACCTATAGGGAACACTGAAGCTTTCTTT. The encoded protein is CASSPPIGNTEAFF.

This chain joins TRBV19 and TRBJ1-5; D gene uncertain. Germline V gene lookup returns CDR1 LNHDA and CDR2 SQIVND (reference sequence). The CDR3 loop spans 13 amino acids. V gave up 11 bases and J gave up 0 bases, with 11 bases separating them. The CDR3 nucleotides are TGTGCCGGAGGACGGGATAGCAATCAGCCCCAGCATTTT. Encoded protein: CAGGRDSNQPQHF.

The chain is built from TRBV2 and TRBJ2-6; D is unresolved. Looked up from germline, CDR1 is SNHLY and CDR2 is FYNNEI. The CDR3 is made up of 14 amino acids. With 4 bases removed from V and 0 bases from J, the gap between germline ends came to 4 bases. CDR3 nucleotides: TGTGCCAGCAGTGGAGACTCTGGGGCCAACGTCCTGACTTTC. The encoded protein is CASSGDSGANVLTF.

This rearrangement joins TRBV2 to TRBJ1-4, with 7 bases that match TRBD1. With V trimmed by 7 bases and J by 2 bases, 4 bases remained unmatched. The CDR3 extends over 14 amino acids. Looked up from germline, CDR1 is SNHLY and CDR2 is FYNNEI. The CDR3: CASKPGQTNEKLFF. The CDR3, as DNA: TGTGCCAGCAAACCGGGACAGACTAATGAAAAACTGTTTTTT. Full variable domain (rest looked up from reference TRBV2 and TRBJ1-4): EPEVTQTPSHQVTQMGQEVILRCVPISNHLYFYWYRQILGQKVEFLVSFYNNEISEKSEIFDDQFSVERPDGSNFTLKIRSTKLEDSAMYFCASKPGQTNEKLFFGSGTQLSVL.

The chain combines TRBV10-2 with TRBJ2-3, with 10 bases lining up with TRBD2. The CDR3 runs to 15 residues. The V segment lost 6 bases and the J segment 0 bases; nucleotides outside the gene matches: 3. Germline CDR1 WSHSY, CDR2 SAAADI. This CDR3 is CASSGTSVSTDTQYF. CDR3 coding DNA: TGCGCCAGCAGCGGGACTAGCGTTAGCACAGATACGCAGTATTTT.

V is TRBV5-1 and J is TRBJ2-7; TRBD2 agrees at 11 bases. The CDR3 is made up of 14 amino acids. The germline gives CDR1 SGHRS, CDR2 YFSETQ. J lost 2 bases, V lost 4 bases, and 2 bases had no gene match. The CDR3 DNA is TGCGCCAGCAGCACTAGCGGGAGAACCTACGAGCAGTACTTC. It translates to CASSTSGRTYEQYF.

The J gene is TRBJ1-1, the V gene TRBV11-3; a possible D gene is TRBD1 (6 bases). CDR1 is SGHNT and CDR2 is YENEEA in the germline V gene. The CDR3 consists of 13 residues. V was clipped by 4 bases and J by 6 bases, with 12 bases between them. Written as DNA, the CDR3 is TGTGCCAGCAGCTCGACAGGTTTATCTGAAGCTTTCTTT. This codes for CASSSTGLSEAFF.

This clone was counted a few times. The chain uses TRBV2 and TRBJ1-1, with a possible D match to TRBD1 (6 bases). Germline CDR1 reads SNHLY; CDR2 reads FYNNEI. The CDR3 sequence is 14 residues long. Trimming took off 5 bases at V and 0 bases at J, with 10 bases between the two ends. The CDR3 loop is CASSPTGVNTEAFF. In DNA, the CDR3 is TGTGCCAGCAGTCCGACAGGAGTGAACACTGAAGCTTTCTTT.

The chain carries TRBV5-1 and TRBJ2-5; D is unresolved. This CDR3 comprises 12 residues. The germline V gene has CDR1 SGHRS and CDR2 YFSETQ. Between the trimmed V and J ends, which lost 0 bases and 1 base, there was a span of 1 base. The CDR3 loop is CASSLGQETQYF. CDR3 in DNA: TGCGCCAGCAGCTTGGGCCAAGAGACCCAGTACTTC.

CDR3 DNA: TGCGCCAGCAGCTTGGAAGGGGCCTATGGCTACACCTTC. As protein: CASSLEGAYGYTF. V usage is TRBV5-1 and J usage is TRBJ1-2; D possibly corresponds to TRBD1 (5 bases). The CDR3 is 13 amino acids. Deletions cut 0 bases from V and 4 bases from J, with 7 bases between. Per the germline V gene, CDR1 is SGHRS and CDR2 is YFSETQ.

This clone was detected only once. This chain connects TRBV2 to TRBJ2-5, with 12 positions matching TRBD2. The J segment lost 3 bases and the V segment lost 9 bases, leaving 5 bases of the junction unmatched. Germline V gene data show CDR1 as SNHLY and CDR2 as FYNNEI. This CDR3 has 14 amino acids. CDR3 in amino acids: CARATSGRKETQYF. CDR3 nucleotide sequence: TGTGCCAGGGCGACTAGCGGGAGAAAAGAGACCCAGTACTTC.

The V call is TRBV28, the J call TRBJ1-2; D unclear. Looked up from germline, CDR1 is MDHEN and CDR2 is SYDVKM. The V end was cut by 3 bases, the J end by 2 bases, with 4 bases between. The CDR3 consists of 12 residues. CDR3 region: CASSFPNYGYTF. The CDR3 coding sequence is TGTGCCAGCAGTTTTCCCAACTATGGCTACACCTTC.

The gene calls are TRBV5-1 and TRBJ2-7; D may be TRBD1 or TRBD2 (5 bases each). The length of the CDR3 is 14 residues. V lost 4 bases to trimming and J lost 3 bases, with 14 bases between them. Looked up from germline, CDR1 is SGHRS and CDR2 is YFSETQ. The CDR3 sequence is CASSRDRDGYEQYF. The CDR3 DNA reads as TGCGCCAGCAGCCGCGACCGGGACGGCTACGAGCAGTACTTC.

The chain links TRBV6-6 to TRBJ1-6, with D possibly being TRBD1 (6 bases). Germline assignment: CDR1 MNHNY and CDR2 SVGAGI (reference sequence). V lost 6 bases and J lost 6, with 15 bases in between. The CDR3 extends over 15 amino acids. Written as DNA, the CDR3 is TGTGCCAGCAGCTATACCCGGGACACTAATTCACCCCTCCACTTT. This codes for CASSYTRDTNSPLHF.

This CDR3 reads CASSSRTGRNTEAFF. The CDR3 coding sequence is TGTGCCAGCAGTTCCCGGACAGGGAGGAACACTGAAGCTTTCTTT. The chain carries TRBV6-5 and TRBJ1-1; TRBD1 aligns across 8 bases. Germline-derived CDR1 and CDR2 are MNHEY and SVGAGI. V shed 4 bases and J 1 base; nucleotides not matched to a gene: 5. CDR3 length equals 15 residues.

The rearrangement links TRBV5-4 to TRBJ2-5, with D hard to call. The DNA end favors TRBJ2-7, so the J call may be wrong. The CDR3 runs to 11 residues. Germline loops: CDR1 SGHNT, CDR2 YYREEE (reference sequence). The CDR3 coding sequence is TGTGCCAGCAGCCTCTCCAGCGAGCAGTACTTC. This gives the protein CASSLSSEQYF.

The chain joins TRBV11-3 to TRBJ1-2; D is perhaps TRBD1 (6 bases). Germline loops: CDR1 SGHNT, CDR2 YENEEA. CDR3 size: 16 residues. With 5 bases removed from V and 3 bases from J, the gap between germline ends came to 19 bases. The CDR3 region is CASSLSSRGGDYGYTF. The DNA for the CDR3 is TGTGCCAGCAGCCTATCATCTAGAGGGGGAGACTATGGCTACACCTTC.